The T cell receptor beta chain under discussion was sequenced for a study of blood T cells in healthy people across ages. This clonotype was observed at least ten times. CDR3 length: 11 residues. The germline V gene has CDR1 SQVTM and CDR2 ANQGSEA. V dropped 4 bases and J dropped 2 bases, with 6 bases sitting between them. A second PCR, run for about 7 to 11 cycles, used a sample-barcoded 5' primer plus a J-beta primer mix. TCRdb ran MiXCR on the 5' RACE reads and lists one entry per CDR3 protein. The repertoire consists of about 1.5 million distinct CDR3 sequences, with under 55% occurring once and the leading ten covering about 4%.

This chain connects TRBV29-1 to TRBJ2-7; D gene uncertain. Specimen: blood. The sequence was collected from a woman between 18 and 29 years old in good health. This chain's CDR3 is CSVVGAYEQYF. CDR3 nucleotides: TGCAGCGTTGTCGGTGCCTACGAGCAGTACTTC.